This T cell receptor (beta chain) was sequenced in a study of shared clonotypes between healthy human individuals. CD45RO negativity and positive selection for CCR7 defined naive CD8 cells, a population that excluded terminally differentiated effector memory CD45RA+ cells. This CDR3 is 16 amino acids long. V was pared by 4 bases and J by 3 bases, with 19 bases between. The germline gives CDR1 SEHNR, CDR2 FQNEAQ (reference sequence). Assay: immunoSEQ multiplex PCR; the TCRdb copy retains only in-frame clones and omits some. Of over 2 million clones in the sample, about 94% were seen once. Of note for this clone: Antigen unknown.

The study, taken as a whole, reports: In contrast to clonotypes shared by all four donors, non-shared clonotypes had lower generation probabilities. Donor scarcity curtailed the genetic and exposure-history diversity represented herein.

Source material: naive CD8+ T cells sorted from blood. The chain couples TRBV7-9 to TRBJ2-7; D is possibly TRBD1 (7 bases). The clonotype originates from a man younger than 35 in good health. The CDR3 sequence: CASSSSGGGADYEQYF. CDR3 sequence (DNA): TGTGCCAGCAGCTCTTCTGGAGGGGGCGCCGACTACGAGCAGTACTTC. The full variable domain, completed using reference TRBV7-9 and TRBJ2-7, is DTGVSQNPRHKITKRGQNVTFRCDPISEHNRLYWYRQTLGQGPEFLTYFQNEAQLEKSRLLSDRFSAERPKGSFSTLEIQRTEQGDSAMYLCASSSSGGGADYEQYFGPGTRLTVT.